These T cell receptor beta chains were read from a single sample in a study of blood T cell repertoires in COVID-19. Some clones are missing from TCRdb's copy, which holds only in-frame ones; the method was immunoSEQ multiplex PCR. The sample lists approximately 70,000 clones, roughly 90% occurring once. Sequenced material: peripheral blood. The receptors were gathered from a man in his forties or fifties with COVID-19, enrolled during active disease. Each CDR3 is given with its conserved first and last residue. The D gene is left open where the match is weak. Some rows mark clone size as missing; the rest say once, few, many or name a class of expanded clone.

j_call,d_call,v_call,clone_size,cdr3_nt,cdr3_aa
TRBJ1-1,NA,TRBV27,NA,TGTGCCAGCAGTTCTTATAAAACAGGTTTTGCTGAAGCTTTCTTT,CASSSYKTGFAEAFF
TRBJ2-5,TRBD1,TRBV19,NA,TGTGCCAGTAGTATAGGGGACAGGATTACCGAAGAGACCCAGTACTTC,CASSIGDRITEETQYF
TRBJ2-7,NA,TRBV10-3,NA,TGTGCCATCAGTGATTCGTCCCTCTCCTACGAGCAGTACTTC,CAISDSSLSYEQYF
TRBJ2-1,TRBD2,TRBV4-2,NA,TGTGCCAGCAGCCAAACACTAGCGGATTACAATGAGCAGTTCTTC,CASSQTLADYNEQFF
TRBJ2-2,TRBD1,TRBV7-9,NA,TGTGCCAGCAGCTCGCCACAGGGGTGGGAGCTGTTTTTT,CASSSPQGWELFF
TRBJ2-1,TRBD2,TRBV23-1,NA,TGCGCCAGCAGTCATAACTCGACTAGCGGGGGGGCCCATGAGCAGTTCTTC,CASSHNSTSGGAHEQFF
TRBJ1-5,NA,TRBV6-5,NA,TGTGCCAGCAGCCAGGATTATAGCAATCAGCCCCAGCATTTT,CASSQDYSNQPQHF
TRBJ2-1,TRBD2,TRBV5-6,NA,TGTGCCAGCAGCCCGACTAGCGGGGGCTACAATGAGCAGTTCTTC,CASSPTSGGYNEQFF
TRBJ2-1,TRBD1,TRBV10-2,few,TGCGCCAGCAAGGGACAGAACTCCTACAATGAGCAGTTCTTC,CASKGQNSYNEQFF
TRBJ1-2,NA,TRBV2,NA,TGTGCCAGTAAGAGACGAACCCTTCTGCAACAGGGTGACTATGGCTACACCTTC,CASKRRTLLQQGDYGYTF
TRBJ1-1,NA,TRBV6-5,NA,TGTGCCAGCAGTTACTCGGCGGGGGCGAGGACTGAAGCTTTCTTT,CASSYSAGARTEAFF
TRBJ2-1,NA,TRBV5-4,NA,TGTGCCAGCAGCCAACAGAATGAGCAGTTCTTC,CASSQQNEQFF
TRBJ1-5,TRBD1,TRBV2,NA,TGTGCCAGCAGACGGGGGACAGGGAATCAGCCCCAGCATTTT,CASRRGTGNQPQHF
TRBJ2-1,NA,TRBV11-3,NA,TGTGCCAGCAGCCTTAGGGGGGGTTCGACCTACAATGAGCAGTTCTTC,CASSLRGGSTYNEQFF
TRBJ1-2,TRBD1,TRBV5-1,NA,TGCGCCAGCAGCCTGACCGGGACAGGGGGGTATGGCTACACCTTC,CASSLTGTGGYGYTF
TRBJ1-4,NA,TRBV5-1,NA,TGCGCCAGCAGCCCGGGGTCTTATGGGTATGAAAAACTGTTTTTT,CASSPGSYGYEKLFF
TRBJ2-2,TRBD2,TRBV27,once,TGTGCCAGCAGTTTTACTAGCGGGGGCACCGGGGAGCTGTTTTTT,CASSFTSGGTGELFF
TRBJ2-1,TRBD1,TRBV19,NA,TGTGCCAGTAGTATTACAGGGGTGGGGAATGAGCAGTTCTTC,CASSITGVGNEQFF
TRBJ1-1,NA,TRBV30,NA,TGTGCCTGGAAGAAGGAGGGGATCGGCGCTGAAGCTTTCTTT,CAWKKEGIGAEAFF
TRBJ1-4,NA,TRBV19,NA,TGTGCCAGTAGTGCTGGACTGCTGGACTTTGGCGAAAAACTGTTTTTT,CASSAGLLDFGEKLFF
TRBJ2-5,NA,TRBV5-1,NA,TGCGCCAGCAGCGGGGGCGGAGGCCCAAAGACCCAGTACTTC,CASSGGGGPKTQYF
TRBJ1-2,NA,TRBV5-1,NA,TGCGCCAGCAGCTTGGGCAGGGAGGGATATGGCTACACCTTC,CASSLGREGYGYTF
TRBJ1-5,TRBD1,TRBV29-1,NA,TGCAGCGTTAGACAGGGCCTTTATAGCAATCAGCCCCAGCATTTT,CSVRQGLYSNQPQHF
TRBJ1-6,NA,TRBV7-6,NA,TGTGCCAGCAGCTTAGAATCGGGGTTCTATAATTCACCCCTCCACTTT,CASSLESGFYNSPLHF
TRBJ2-5,TRBD2,TRBV11-2,NA,TGTGCCAGCAGACGTATCGACGGGGGGGCCCGGGAGACCCAGTACTTC,CASRRIDGGARETQYF
TRBJ2-7,TRBD1,TRBV30,NA,TGTGCTCTGGAAGAGACAGGGACCTACTACGAGCAGTACTTC,CALEETGTYYEQYF
TRBJ1-4,TRBD1,TRBV3-1/TRBV3-2,NA,TGTGCCAGCAGCCAATGGATCAGGGGGCTCGGTGAAAAACTGTTTTTT,CASSQWIRGLGEKLFF
TRBJ2-5,NA,TRBV7-3,once,TGTGCCAGCAGCCTGGACAGACAAGAGACCCAGTACTTC,CASSLDRQETQYF
TRBJ1-2,TRBD1,TRBV30,NA,TGTGCCTGGGACACAGGGGGGGACTATGGCTACACCTTC,CAWDTGGDYGYTF
TRBJ1-2,TRBD1,TRBV7-2,NA,TGTGCCAGCAGCTTAGACAGGGGGCAGGGCTACACCTTC,CASSLDRGQGYTF
TRBJ1-1,NA,TRBV12-2,NA,TGTGCAAGTCGCTTAGCGAGGAGACAACTAGTAAGCATGAACACTGAAGCTTTCTTT,CASRLARRQLVSMNTEAFF
TRBJ1-2,NA,TRBV19,NA,TGTGCCAGTAGTGGAGACGAGCTATATGGCTACACCTTC,CASSGDELYGYTF
TRBJ2-1,NA,TRBV3-1/TRBV3-2,NA,TGTGCCAGCAGCACTTCCTATAGCGGCGGAAGCGATGAGCAGTTCTTC,CASSTSYSGGSDEQFF
TRBJ2-5,NA,TRBV5-4,NA,TGTGCCAGCAGCTCGGCGGGGGCACAAGAGACCCAGTACTTC,CASSSAGAQETQYF
TRBJ1-2,NA,TRBV9,once,TGTGCCAGCAGCGTAGGACAGGACAGCTATGGCTACACCTTC,CASSVGQDSYGYTF
TRBJ1-2,NA,TRBV19,NA,TGTGCCAGTAGTAGCTGGAGGGAGGCCTTCTATGGCTACACCTTC,CASSSWREAFYGYTF
TRBJ1-1,TRBD1,TRBV28,once,TGTGCCAGCAACAACCCCAACAGGGGGAGGACTGAAGCTTTCTTT,CASNNPNRGRTEAFF
TRBJ2-5,TRBD2,TRBV5-1,NA,TGCGCCAGCAGCCCCGGGGGGGGCGGCGGGACCCAGTACTTC,CASSPGGGGGTQYF
TRBJ1-3,NA,TRBV2,NA,TGTGCCAGCAGTGCCTGGGGGCTTGGAAACACCATATATTTT,CASSAWGLGNTIYF
TRBJ1-5,TRBD1,TRBV6-5,NA,TGTGCCAGCAGTTTACCGCGGACAGGGGGCGTTCAGCCCCAGCATTTT,CASSLPRTGGVQPQHF
TRBJ1-3,NA,TRBV28,NA,TGTGCCAGCACTCCCACAGGGCGCGCTGGAAACACCATATATTTT,CASTPTGRAGNTIYF
TRBJ1-1,NA,TRBV11-2,once,TGTGCCAGCAGCTTAGTTTCAGGGGACACTGAAGCTTTCTTT,CASSLVSGDTEAFF
TRBJ1-4,NA,TRBV2,NA,TGTGCGAATAGCTATGATTTTAATGAAAAACTGTTTTTT,CANSYDFNEKLFF
TRBJ1-2,NA,TRBV3-1/TRBV3-2,NA,TGTGCCAGCAGCCAAGAAGTGCAGGTCTATGGCTACACCTTC,CASSQEVQVYGYTF
TRBJ1-1,TRBD1,TRBV6-1,NA,TGTGCCAGCAGTGAAGCAAGGGGGCGGTGGACTGAAGCTTTCTTT,CASSEARGRWTEAFF
TRBJ2-7,TRBD1,TRBV7-6,NA,TGTGCCAGCAGCCCCCACCCTGGGACAGCCTACGAGCAGTACTTC,CASSPHPGTAYEQYF
TRBJ1-5,NA,TRBV19,NA,TGTGCCAGTAGGGACAGTCTCGATCAGCCCCAGCATTTT,CASRDSLDQPQHF
TRBJ2-3,NA,TRBV30,NA,TGTGCCTGGAGTCCAAGGAGCATATCTTATGGTACGCAGTATTTT,CAWSPRSISYGTQYF
TRBJ1-1,NA,TRBV4-1,NA,TGCGCCAGCAGCCAAGATCGATCGTCCGCGGTAGACAGTGGAGCTTTCTTT,CASSQDRSSAVDSGAFF
TRBJ2-1,NA,TRBV30,NA,TGTGCCTCGGCCTCCGGGGACTACAATGAGCAGTTCTTC,CASASGDYNEQFF
TRBJ1-4,NA,TRBV19,NA,TGTGCCAGTAGGGAGAACCCAACTAATGAAAAACTGTTTTTT,CASRENPTNEKLFF
TRBJ2-5,NA,TRBV3-1/TRBV3-2,NA,TGTGCCAGCAGCCGAGGGGGGGGAGAGACCCAGTACTTC,CASSRGGGETQYF
TRBJ2-7,NA,TRBV5-5,NA,TGTGCCAGCAGCCTCCCGGGGTCCTCCCCCTACGAGCAGTACTTC,CASSLPGSSPYEQYF
TRBJ2-2,TRBD2,TRBV20-1,NA,TGCAGTGCTAGTCCTAGCGGGGGGGCTCACACCGGGGAGCTGTTTTTT,CSASPSGGAHTGELFF